Below, 20 T cell receptor beta chains from the same sample are listed, as sequenced in a study of blood T cell repertoires in COVID-19. Sequencing was performed with immunoSEQ multiplex PCR; in TCRdb, only in-frame clones are kept and a portion is missing. The repertoire holds over 200,000 clones, with roughly 90% as singletons. The sequencing input was PBMCs or T cells enriched from blood (not recorded which). These receptors were taken from a man in his forties who had recovered from COVID-19.

The rearrangement links TRBV7-7 to TRBJ2-1, with a possible D match to TRBD2 (6 bases). Germline-derived CDR1 and CDR2 are SSHAT and FNYEAQ (reference sequence). This CDR3 is built from 16 residues. The ends were cut back, 5 bases at V and 2 bases at J, with 16 bases in the middle. The CDR3: CASSPSAAGPYNEQFF. As DNA, the CDR3 is TGTGCCAGCAGCCCTAGCGCGGCGGGGCCCTACAATGAGCAGTTCTTC.

The chain employs TRBV7-8 and TRBJ1-5, with D possibly being TRBD1 (6 bases). Germline assignment: CDR1 SGHVS and CDR2 FQNEAQ. The V gene lost 3 bases and the J gene lost 4 bases, with 13 bases spanning the gap. The CDR3 length is 15 residues. The CDR3 DNA sequence: TGTGCCAGCAGCTTGAACAGGGTAGGGAATCAGCCCCAGCATTTT. It encodes CASSLNRVGNQPQHF.

The chain employs TRBV5-1 and TRBJ2-7; 14 bases are shared with TRBD2. The V and J ends lost 0 bases and 6 bases, in that order; junction bases with no gene match: 5. Germline V gene data show CDR1 as SGHRS and CDR2 as YFSETQ. CDR3 size: 16 residues. CDR3 residues: CASSLAGTSGSIEQYF. The CDR3 DNA is TGCGCCAGCAGCTTGGCGGGGACTAGCGGGAGCATCGAGCAGTACTTC. Full variable domain (remainder filled in from reference TRBV5-1 and TRBJ2-7): KAGVTQTPRYLIKTRGQQVTLSCSPISGHRSVSWYQQTPGQGLQFLFEYFSETQRNKGNFPGRFSGRQFSNSRSEMNVSTLELGDSALYLCASSLAGTSGSIEQYFGPGTRLTVT.

The V call is TRBV7-9, the J call TRBJ2-1, with 8 bases aligning to TRBD2. V lost 5 bases, J lost 0 bases, and 15 bases stayed unmatched. CDR1 SEHNR and CDR2 FQNEAQ come from the germline V gene (reference sequence). The CDR3 length is 19 residues. The CDR3 DNA reads as TGTGCCAGCAGCCCGGGACTAGGGGATTTGAGGAGCTCCTACAATGAGCAGTTCTTC. Residues: CASSPGLGDLRSSYNEQFF.

V gene TRBV10-2 combines with J gene TRBJ2-5; maybe TRBD1 (5 bases). This CDR3 has 15 amino acids. Per germline, CDR1 WSHSY and CDR2 SAAADI. Trimming stripped 7 bases from V and 4 bases from J, with 19 bases between. The CDR3 reads CASNPSREFRETQYF. DNA of the CDR3: TGCGCCAGCAACCCGTCCAGGGAATTCAGAGAGACCCAGTACTTC.

The table lists this clone with a count of one. V is TRBV6-1 and J is TRBJ2-1; a possible D gene is TRBD2 (5 bases). This CDR3 has 16 residues. With 3 bases removed from V and 0 bases from J, the gap between germline ends came to 12 bases. Germline CDR1 MNHNS, CDR2 SASEGT. The CDR3 nucleotides read TGTGCCAGCAGTGAGAAGCGGTCGAGCTCCTACAATGAGCAGTTCTTC. Amino acids: CASSEKRSSSYNEQFF.

This clone was observed a few times. The same CDR3 also results from other DNA sequences found in this sample. The genes are TRBV12-3 or TRBV12-4 and TRBJ2-7, with TRBD1 matching 7 bases. Trimming took 5 bases from V and 3 from J; bases not matched to a gene: 4. The CDR3 has 13 residues. The CDR3 DNA follows: TGTGCCAGCAGTCGAAACAGGGGCTACGAGCAGTACTTC. Protein sequence: CASSRNRGYEQYF.

The gene calls are TRBV14 and TRBJ2-1; 13 bases agree with TRBD2. The CDR3 extends over 19 amino acids. Germline lookup yields CDR1 SGHDN and CDR2 FVKESK. The ends lost 5 bases at V and 0 bases at J; junction bases unmatched: 10. CDR3 DNA sequence: TGTGCCAGCAGCGGGGGACTAGCGGGACCGGTGAGCTCCTACAATGAGCAGTTCTTC. It translates to CASSGGLAGPVSSYNEQFF.

The CDR3 spells CASSPQDTEAFF. DNA of the CDR3: TGTGCCAGCAGCCCCCAGGACACTGAAGCTTTCTTT. The V gene is TRBV9, the J gene TRBJ1-1; no clear D gene. This CDR3 is built from 12 residues. Germline V lookup: CDR1 SGDLS, CDR2 YYNGEE. V shed 4 bases and J shed 3 bases, with 7 bases lying between them.

The chain combines TRBV5-6 with TRBJ1-4, with 8 bases that match TRBD1. This CDR3 region has 18 residues. Unmatched junction bases numbered 7, after V lost 0 bases and J lost 0 bases. The germline CDR1 and CDR2 sequences are SGHDT and YYEEEE. Here the CDR3 DNA reads TGTGCCAGCAGCTTGGCCGGGGACAGGTTCACAACTAATGAAAAACTGTTTTTT. It codes for CASSLAGDRFTTNEKLFF.

The chain links TRBV30 to TRBJ2-6; TRBD1 aligns across 10 bases. Unmatched junction bases numbered 5, after V lost 0 bases and J lost 0 bases. Germline V gene data show CDR1 as GTSNPN and CDR2 as SVGIG (reference sequence). CDR3 length: 18 residues. CDR3 sequence reads: CAWSVRRTGGSGANVLTF. In DNA form, the CDR3 reads TGTGCCTGGAGTGTACGGAGGACAGGGGGCTCTGGGGCCAACGTCCTGACTTTC.

The chain combines TRBV25-1 with TRBJ2-1; 8 positions match TRBD1. Trimming at V came to 6 bases and at J to 5 bases, leaving 6 bases not matched to a gene. This CDR3 comprises 14 residues. Germline CDR1 reads MGHDK; CDR2 reads SYGVNS. The CDR3 spells CASRRTGNNNEQFF. The CDR3 nucleotides are TGTGCCAGCAGAAGGACAGGGAATAACAATGAGCAGTTCTTC. The whole variable domain, remainder taken from reference TRBV25-1 and TRBJ2-1, is EADIYQTPRYLVIGTGKKITLECSQTMGHDKMYWYQQDPGMELHLIHYSYGVNSTEKGDLSSESTVSRIRTEHFPLTLESARPSHTSQYLCASRRTGNNNEQFFGPGTRLTVL.

This sequence joins TRBV6-5 and TRBJ1-6, with D maybe TRBD1 (5 bases). Trimming took off 6 bases at V and 9 bases at J, with 18 bases between the two ends. The CDR3 is 15 residues long. CDR1 is MNHEY, CDR2 SVGAGI, per germline. CDR3 bases: TGTGCCAGCAGGCCCCCGGGGGTTAGAACTTCACCCCTCCACTTT. Residues: CASRPPGVRTSPLHF.

The chain carries TRBV18 and TRBJ2-5, with D uncertain. Germline CDR1 is KGHSH and CDR2 is LQKENI. The V end lost 5 bases, the J end lost 3 bases, and 19 bases lay between the germline ends. The CDR3 covers 16 residues. The CDR3 region is CASSTTSTAVKETQYF. In DNA form, the CDR3 reads TGTGCCAGCTCAACAACCAGTACAGCAGTAAAAGAGACCCAGTACTTC.

The rearrangement uses TRBV29-1 and TRBJ1-2; D is ambiguous. CDR1 and CDR2 from the germline V gene are SQVTM and ANQGSEA. V was pared by 4 bases and J by 5 bases, with 8 bases between. The CDR3 covers 11 residues. Written as DNA, the CDR3 is TGCAGCGTTGTGCTCGGGTATGGCTACACCTTC. Protein sequence: CSVVLGYGYTF.

The chain has TRBV19 and TRBJ1-5; perhaps TRBD1 as D (6 bases). V dropped 7 bases and J dropped 7 bases, with 20 bases sitting between them. The CDR3 totals 15 residues. From germline, CDR1 is LNHDA and CDR2 SQIVND (reference sequence). DNA of the CDR3: TGTGCCAGTAACTCACAGGGATTCTTCGGCCAGCCCCAGCATTTT. Its protein is CASNSQGFFGQPQHF. The full variable domain, completed using reference TRBV19 and TRBJ1-5, is DGGITQSPKYLFRKEGQNVTLSCEQNLNHDAMYWYRQDPGQGLRLIYYSQIVNDFQKGDIAEGYSVSREKKESFPLTVTSAQKNPTAFYLCASNSQGFFGQPQHFGDGTRLSIL.

The J gene is TRBJ2-7, the V gene TRBV5-1, with 8 bases fitting TRBD2. The ends lost 2 bases at V and 5 bases at J; junction bases unmatched: 6. Germline lookup yields CDR1 SGHRS and CDR2 YFSETQ. The CDR3 consists of 14 residues. The chain's CDR3 is CASSFFGRAHEQYF. CDR3 nucleotides: TGCGCCAGCAGCTTTTTCGGGAGGGCCCACGAGCAGTACTTC.

This clone was counted only a few times. V gene TRBV6-1 combines with J gene TRBJ2-1; TRBD2 is a possible D gene (5 bases). Germline V lookup: CDR1 MNHNS, CDR2 SASEGT. CDR3 length: 17 amino acids. The germline V and J ends were trimmed by 1 base and 1 base, with 14 bases remaining between them. The CDR3 DNA is TGTGCCAGCAGTGAAGGGGGTTATGGGAGTTCCTACAATGAGCAGTTCTTC. Translation: CASSEGGYGSSYNEQFF.

The chain combines TRBV30 with TRBJ1-5; a possible D gene is TRBD1 (6 bases). This CDR3 comprises 15 residues. Trimming took off 3 bases at V and 3 bases at J, with 15 bases between the two ends. Germline loops: CDR1 GTSNPN, CDR2 SVGIG (reference sequence). This CDR3 is CAWRNNQGNNQPQHF. Here the CDR3 DNA reads TGTGCCTGGAGAAACAACCAGGGGAACAATCAGCCCCAGCATTTT.

The chain links TRBV5-1 to TRBJ2-1; maybe TRBD2 (6 bases). Germline loops: CDR1 SGHRS, CDR2 YFSETQ. The length of the CDR3 is 14 residues. The V end was cut by 2 bases, the J end by 6 bases, with 12 bases between. CDR3 in amino acids: CASSLELASNEQFF. CDR3 DNA sequence: TGCGCCAGCAGCTTAGAACTAGCATCCAATGAGCAGTTCTTC.